This paragraph covers one T cell receptor (beta chain) sequence. This clonotype was seen a handful of times. The specificity of this receptor is unknown. One base away there is no much larger clone; base qualities are not given. Taken with the paper, the label for treatment or condition translates to: live attenuated yellow fever vaccine strain. At every blood-draw timepoint, two biological replicates of bulk PBMCs were collected. A standard Ficoll-Paque protocol was used to isolate PBMCs from peripheral blood. TriZol was used to extract RNA from bulk PBMCs, CD4 and CD8 fractions, and dextramer-positive and dextramer-negative fractions. The data are from a study of T cells after yellow fever vaccination (dated by TCRdb to between 2018 and 2020). As for the study more broadly: Libraries from fractions with low cell numbers were prepared with the SMART-Seq v4 Ultra Low Input RNA kit. Two healthy male donors made up the cohort, one aged 18 to 29 years and the other aged 30 to 39 years. Bulk PBMC replicates and cell subsets were isolated from blood drawn at multiple timepoints before and after both primary and secondary immunization. To track T-cell clones before and after primary and booster YFV17D yellow fever vaccination, bulk TCR alpha and beta repertoires were sequenced longitudinally. The study at large found these results: The secondary T-cell response was found to be weaker but faster than the primary response, with a peak reached on day 5 rather than on day 15. A small share of clonotypes occurred in both CD4 and CD8 compartments, likely arising from convergent recombination. Computational filtering was needed because FACS-sorted repertoires could contain abundant contaminating clonotypes from the bulk population. Because the study included only a couple of donors, the extent to which the findings can be generalized is limited. After the booster, most clones that had expanded after primary vaccination were detected again (approximately 95% of CD4 and more than 80% of CD8), suggesting broad maintenance of memory.

CDR1 ENHRY and CDR2 SYGVKD were looked up in the germline V gene. V is pared back by 10 bases and J by 6 bases, with 16 bases lying between the germline termini. There are 13 amino acids in the CDR3, from cysteine to phenylalanine inclusive. Only CDR3 DNA is held: 39 bases, read in frame from base 1. TCR cDNA was synthesized by 5'RACE template switching, which introduced a universal primer site and unique molecular identifiers. Priming of cDNA synthesis was performed from both the TCR alpha and TCR beta constant segments. Library amplification used two PCR steps, and the second PCR step added sample barcodes and sequencing adapters. Sequencing of libraries was performed on Illumina HiSeq 2500 (2x100 bp) or NovaSeq (2x150 bp). The original pipeline was this. MIGEC handled demultiplexing of reads and collapsing into UMI consensus sequences, while MiXCR performed V(D)J alignment. Clonotypes responding to the vaccine were identified with edgeR on replicate PBMC samples, with the criteria of FDR below 0.01 and a log2 fold change above 5 up to day 15. Bulk clonotypes were assigned CD4 or CD8 identity according to which sequenced CD4 or CD8 repertoire held them at higher abundance. TCRdb itself trimmed the public reads at Q25 with fastp, ran MiXCR and retained productive beta chains. Rows matching on CDR3 protein sequence are summarized as one entry with the most common DNA and genes. The V and J calls were not made by the authors but by TCRdb's processing. This sample is represented by 450,000 to 650,000 distinct CDR3 sequences; about 13% of them were singletons. The top ten constitute more than 12% of the sample.

This clonotype was sampled from a man aged 30-40 years who received the YFV17D yellow fever vaccine. The chain is assembled from TRBV10-3 and TRBJ2-1, and TRBD1 may be the D gene, going by 6 matching bases. Source: PBMCs, taken on the day of the yellow fever booster vaccination. The CDR3 reads CASAGAVGNEQFF. In nucleotides, the sequence is TGTGCCAGTGCAGGGGCCGTAGGCAATGAGCAGTTCTTC.